Following are 32 T cell receptor beta chains from one sample sequenced in a study of cytomegalovirus exposure and HLA in healthy donors. The data were produced by immunoSEQ multiplex PCR, yet TCRdb's version contains in-frame clones alone and is incomplete. This sample yields roughly 80,000 clones, of which roughly 95% are seen a single time; 2.5% to 4% belongs to the top ten. Sequences were obtained from PBMCs. The receptors were gathered from a woman under 30 in good health and CMV-seropositive.

The rearrangement links TRBV11-3 to TRBJ2-7; 7 bases map to TRBD2. The V and J ends lost 4 bases and 4 bases, in that order; junction bases with no gene match: 10. From germline, CDR1 is SGHNT and CDR2 YENEEA. The CDR3 has 15 residues. The CDR3 protein is CASSSSGWGGYEQYF. In DNA form, the CDR3 reads TGTGCCAGCAGCTCGAGCGGTTGGGGGGGATACGAGCAGTACTTC.

This chain connects TRBV29-1 to TRBJ2-3, with D maybe TRBD2 (5 bases). Trimming shortened V by 7 bases and J by 2 bases, and 7 bases separated the two germline ends. The V gene's germline CDR1 is SQVTM and CDR2 ANQGSEA. The CDR3 covers 11 residues. The CDR3 nucleotides are TGCAGCGCCCGGGACACAGATACGCAGTATTTT. As protein: CSARDTDTQYF.

This chain links TRBV28 with TRBJ1-1; no reliable D call. Deletions cut 5 bases from V and 2 bases from J, with 12 bases between. The CDR3 sequence is 14 residues long. CDR1 is MDHEN, CDR2 SYDVKM, per germline. In DNA form, the CDR3 reads TGTGCCAGCAGTGTCCTTTACAGTAACACTGAAGCTTTCTTT. This sequence encodes CASSVLYSNTEAFF.

The chain has TRBV6-5 and TRBJ2-7; D gene unclear. Trimming stripped 0 bases from V and 1 base from J, with 13 bases between. Germline CDR1 is MNHEY and CDR2 is SVGAGI. CDR3 length: 16 residues. CDR3 sequence: CASSYSGRFPSYEQYF. CDR3 nucleotide sequence: TGTGCCAGCAGTTACTCGGGCAGGTTTCCTTCCTACGAGCAGTACTTC.

The gene calls are TRBV6-5 and TRBJ1-2; D gene uncertain. CDR1 and CDR2 (germline): MNHEY, SVGAGI. The CDR3 runs to 14 residues. V was clipped by 4 bases and J by 2 bases, with 11 bases between them. CDR3 in DNA: TGTGCCAGCAGTTCCTACGACATGAACTATGGCTACACCTTC. Residues: CASSSYDMNYGYTF.

The J gene is TRBJ1-5, the V gene TRBV7-8, with D perhaps matching TRBD1 (5 bases). Trimming removed 8 bases from V and 3 bases from J, with 11 bases in between. The CDR3 consists of 13 residues. CDR1 is SGHVS and CDR2 is FQNEAQ in the germline V gene. CDR3 residues: CASSTDPNQPQHF. The CDR3 DNA reads TGTGCCAGCTCGACAGACCCCAATCAGCCCCAGCATTTT. Looking up the rest from reference TRBV7-8 and TRBJ1-5 gives the full variable domain: GAGVSQSPRYKVAKRGQDVALRCDPISGHVSLFWYQQALGQGPEFLTYFQNEAQLDKSGLPSDRFFAERPEGSVSTLKIQRTQQEDSAVYLCASSTDPNQPQHFGDGTRLSIL.

This chain joins TRBV7-2 and TRBJ2-5; D is ambiguous. The V end was cut by 5 bases, the J end by 5 bases, with 6 bases between. This CDR3 has 11 amino acids. Germline-derived CDR1 and CDR2 are SGHTA and FQGNSA. CDR3 protein: CASSPGETQYF. The CDR3 DNA reads as TGTGCCAGCAGCCCCGGGGAGACCCAGTACTTC. The variable domain in full, with the rest retrieved from reference TRBV7-2 and TRBJ2-5, is GAGVSQSPSNKVTEKGKDVELRCDPISGHTALYWYRQSLGQGLEFLIYFQGNSAPDKSGLPSDRFSAERTGGSVSTLTIQRTQQEDSAVYLCASSPGETQYFGPGTRLLVL.

This CDR3 reads CASSVGTTPNYGYTF. Written as DNA, the CDR3 is TGTGCCAGCAGCGTCGGGACAACGCCTAACTATGGCTACACCTTC. The chain uses TRBV9 and TRBJ1-2, with D tentatively TRBD1 (6 bases). The CDR3 extends over 15 amino acids. The germline V gene has CDR1 SGDLS and CDR2 YYNGEE. V was clipped by 2 bases and J by 0 bases, with 11 bases between them.

The chain links TRBV9 to TRBJ2-1; D is undetermined. The germline V and J ends were trimmed by 0 bases and 8 bases, with 6 bases remaining between them. Germline assignment: CDR1 SGDLS and CDR2 YYNGEE. The CDR3 consists of 12 residues. The CDR3 coding sequence is TGTGCCAGCAGCGTAGTTCGGGATGAGCAGTTCTTC. Translated: CASSVVRDEQFF. Using reference TRBV9 and TRBJ2-1 for the parts outside the CDR3, the full variable domain is DSGVTQTPKHLITATGQRVTLRCSPRSGDLSVYWYQQSLDQGLQFLIQYYNGEERAKGNILERFSAQQFPDLHSELNLSSLELGDSALYFCASSVVRDEQFFGPGTRLTVL.

V is TRBV27 and J is TRBJ1-3; 8 nucleotides match TRBD1. The CDR3 is made up of 16 amino acids. V dropped 6 bases and J dropped 4; count of bases not matched to a gene: 11. Germline V gene sequence: CDR1 MNHEY, CDR2 SMNVEV (reference sequence). The CDR3 spells CASRGTTGGFGNTIYF. The CDR3, as DNA: TGTGCCAGCAGGGGTACAACAGGGGGATTCGGAAACACCATATATTTT.

The chain couples TRBV4-1 to TRBJ1-2; TRBD1 agrees at 9 bases. Germline V lookup: CDR1 MGHRA, CDR2 YSYEKL. V shed 4 bases, J shed 9 bases, and the junction held 12 bases outside the gene matches. The CDR3 is made up of 15 amino acids. As DNA, the CDR3 is TGCGCCAGCAGCCTTCCTGGGGACAGGGTTTATAGCTACACCTTC. It codes for CASSLPGDRVYSYTF.

This clone occurred once. V gene TRBV30 combines with J gene TRBJ1-1; 8 positions agree with TRBD1. CDR1 GTSNPN and CDR2 SVGIG come from the germline V gene (reference sequence). The CDR3 extends over 12 amino acids. V trimming: 8 bases; J trimming: 2 bases; junction bases outside the gene matches: 4. CDR3 loop: CAGDRHNTEAFF. The CDR3 nucleotides are TGTGCCGGGGACAGGCATAACACTGAAGCTTTCTTT.

This rearrangement joins TRBV28 to TRBJ2-7; D might be TRBD2 (5 bases). V lost 5 bases and J 6 bases, leaving 11 bases between the germline ends. In germline, CDR1 is MDHEN, CDR2 SYDVKM. The CDR3 loop spans 12 amino acids. CDR3 sequence: CASSTSGGEQYF. The DNA of the CDR3 is TGTGCCAGCAGTACCTCTGGAGGCGAGCAGTACTTC.

This sequence joins TRBV7-2 and TRBJ2-1, with 7 bases lining up with TRBD1. The J segment lost 5 bases and the V segment lost 0 bases, leaving 4 bases of the junction unmatched. Germline CDR1 is SGHTA and CDR2 is FQGNSA. The CDR3 extends over 15 amino acids. The CDR3 here is CASSLAGQENNEQFF. CDR3 DNA sequence: TGTGCCAGCAGCTTAGCTGGACAGGAGAACAATGAGCAGTTCTTC.

This rearrangement joins TRBV7-9 to TRBJ2-7; D is possibly TRBD2 (6 bases). V was shortened by 5 bases and J by 0 bases, with 14 bases between the two germline ends. The CDR3 has 15 amino acids. Germline CDR1 reads SEHNR; CDR2 reads FQNEAQ (reference sequence). The CDR3 nucleotides are TGTGCCAGCAGCGGCGGGGATATGAGCTCCTACGAGCAGTACTTC. Its protein is CASSGGDMSSYEQYF.

The chain combines TRBV11-2 with TRBJ2-4; TRBD2 matches at 9 bases. The CDR3 consists of 14 residues. The J segment lost 7 bases and the V segment lost 1 base, leaving 2 bases of the junction unmatched. Germline values: CDR1 SGHAT, CDR2 FQNNGV. The CDR3 loop reads CASSLAAGGNIQYF. CDR3 bases: TGTGCCAGCAGCTTAGCGGCGGGAGGGAACATTCAGTACTTC.

This clone was seen only a few times. This chain uses TRBV6-1 with TRBJ1-4; no clear D. This CDR3 is built from 15 residues. V shed 3 bases and J shed 8 bases, with 16 bases lying between them. Germline lookup yields CDR1 MNHNS and CDR2 SASEGT. The CDR3 DNA reads as TGTGCCAGCAGTGAGGGAGGAGGGTTTAGCGAAAAACTGTTTTTT. It is translated as CASSEGGGFSEKLFF.

The V call is TRBV19, the J call TRBJ2-2; TRBD1 matches at 8 bases. The CDR3 is 16 amino acids. J lost 3 bases, V lost 7 bases, and 10 bases had no gene match. Germline V gene lookup returns CDR1 LNHDA and CDR2 SQIVND (reference sequence). CDR3 in amino acids: CASTTPGTGDTGELFF. The CDR3 DNA reads TGTGCCAGTACCACTCCCGGGACAGGAGACACCGGGGAGCTGTTTTTT.

This chain connects TRBV6-4 to TRBJ2-7; weak D call: TRBD2 (6 bases). Trimming left V 11 bases short and J 3 bases short, with 20 bases between. From germline, CDR1 is MRHNA and CDR2 SNTAGT. The CDR3 loop spans 14 amino acids. CDR3 in amino acids: CALIRGVEYYEQYF. The CDR3, as DNA: TGTGCCCTAATCCGCGGGGTTGAATACTACGAGCAGTACTTC.

The CDR3: CASSIRLYYEQYF. The CDR3 DNA reads as TGTGCCAGTAGTATCAGGTTATACTACGAGCAGTACTTC. The chain employs TRBV19 and TRBJ2-7; D remains unclear. Trimming removed 3 bases at V and 3 bases at J, with 9 bases between. The CDR3 is 13 amino acids. The germline V gene encodes CDR1 LNHDA and CDR2 SQIVND (reference sequence).

With regard to this clone: At one of its ends the junction is not consistent with the germline gene, which may arise from a read error. This chain connects TRBV29-1 to TRBJ1-2; D possibly corresponds to TRBD1 (5 bases). The CDR3 is 11 amino acids. Germline V gene data show CDR1 as SQVTM and CDR2 as ANQGSEA. CDR3 in DNA: TGCAGCGTCCCCACGACGGTCGACAGAGCCTTC. It translates to CSVPTTVDRAF.

The chain recombines TRBV4-2 with TRBJ2-7; TRBD1 might be the D (7 bases). V was shortened by 1 base and J by 3 bases, with 19 bases between the two germline ends. Germline lookup yields CDR1 LGHNA and CDR2 YNFKEQ. This CDR3 contains 17 residues. CDR3 coding DNA: TGTGCCAGCAGCCAAGGCGGCCCAGGGGGGTGGAACTACGAGCAGTACTTC. Its translation is CASSQGGPGGWNYEQYF.

The chain joins TRBV6-4 to TRBJ2-7; D might be TRBD1 (5 bases). The CDR3 runs to 13 residues. Germline V gene sequence: CDR1 MRHNA, CDR2 SNTAGT. Trimming took 5 bases from V and 6 from J, leaving 14 bases between them. In nucleotides, the CDR3 is TGTGCCAGCAGTCAACGGCAGGGATCCGAGCAGTACTTC. It yields the protein CASSQRQGSEQYF.

This chain uses TRBV2 with TRBJ1-1; a possible D gene is TRBD1 (5 bases). CDR1 and CDR2 from the germline V gene are SNHLY and FYNNEI. Trimming pared 6 bases from V and 0 bases from J, leaving 8 bases between. The CDR3 loop spans 13 amino acids. The CDR3 protein is CASRADMNTEAFF. CDR3 DNA sequence: TGTGCCAGCAGGGCGGACATGAACACTGAAGCTTTCTTT.

V and J are TRBV4-3 and TRBJ2-1, with a possible D match to TRBD2 (5 bases). Germline CDR1 LGHNA, CDR2 YSLEER. CDR3 length: 16 amino acids. Trimming took off 0 bases at V and 0 bases at J, with 9 bases between the two ends. This CDR3 reads CASSQDLASSYNEQFF. CDR3 DNA sequence: TGCGCCAGCAGCCAAGATTTAGCGAGCTCCTACAATGAGCAGTTCTTC.

The chain links TRBV7-2 to TRBJ1-3, with D tentatively TRBD1 (5 bases). The V end was cut by 1 base, the J end by 0 bases, with 7 bases between. The CDR3 consists of 15 residues. Looked up from germline, CDR1 is SGHTA and CDR2 is FQGNSA. This chain's CDR3 is CASSLEQASGNTIYF. DNA for the CDR3: TGTGCCAGCAGCTTAGAACAGGCCTCTGGAAACACCATATATTTT.

J is TRBJ1-6 and V is TRBV5-5; unclear D gene. The CDR3 extends over 17 amino acids. Between the trimmed V and J ends, which lost 0 bases and 0 bases, there was a span of 10 bases. In germline, CDR1 is SGHKS, CDR2 YYEKEE (reference sequence). In DNA, the CDR3 is TGTGCCAGCAGCTTGGTCCAGTCAGGCTCCTATAATTCACCCCTCCACTTT. Protein product: CASSLVQSGSYNSPLHF.

The CDR3 bases are TGTGCCAGCAGCTCGGCACAGGGGTATGGCTACACCTTC. Translated, it gives CASSSAQGYGYTF. The V and J genes are TRBV7-3 and TRBJ1-2, with 7 bases aligning to TRBD1. The CDR3 runs to 13 residues. J lost 5 bases, V lost 4 bases, and 4 bases had no gene match. Germline CDR1 and CDR2: SGHTA and FQGTGA.

CDR3 amino acids: CASGGETSGGVDNEQFF. In DNA form, the CDR3 reads TGTGCCAGCGGAGGGGAAACAAGCGGGGGGGTTGACAATGAGCAGTTCTTC. The chain combines TRBV5-4 with TRBJ2-1, with 10 bases identical to TRBD2. The ends lost 7 bases at V and 5 bases at J; junction bases unmatched: 15. The CDR3 consists of 17 residues. Germline V gives CDR1 SGHNT, CDR2 YYREEE (reference sequence).

This sequence joins TRBV5-4 and TRBJ2-1, with D possibly matching TRBD2 (6 bases). V was clipped by 5 bases and J by 0 bases, with 9 bases between them. CDR3 size: 14 residues. CDR1 and CDR2 from the germline V gene are SGHNT and YYREEE (reference sequence). This chain's CDR3 is CASSPGDSYNEQFF. Written as DNA, the CDR3 is TGTGCCAGCAGTCCGGGGGACTCCTACAATGAGCAGTTCTTC.

CDR3 coding DNA: TGTGCCAGCAGCAAAGCTTGGTCGGAGGGCAATCAGCCCCAGCATTTT. It codes for CASSKAWSEGNQPQHF. This chain uses TRBV21-1 with TRBJ1-5. TRBV21-1 is marked as a pseudogene. The CDR3 has 16 amino acids.

The genes are TRBV7-2 and TRBJ1-5, with D perhaps matching TRBD1 (6 bases). CDR1 and CDR2 (germline): SGHTA, FQGNSA. The CDR3 extends over 15 amino acids. V was pared by 1 base and J by 3 bases, with 10 bases between. CDR3 loop: CASSLEQGLNQPQHF. The DNA of the CDR3 is TGTGCCAGCAGCTTAGAACAGGGCCTCAATCAGCCCCAGCATTTT.